This entry describes one T cell receptor (beta chain). Its antigen is currently not known. No base quality values were provided; no much bigger clone lies one nucleotide off. The sample is drawn from a study of blood T cells in healthy people across ages (dated by TCRdb to between 2014 and 2017). Turning to the overall study: In model experiments, template switching captured roughly one uniquely barcoded TCR beta cDNA molecule for every two T cells. For two donors (one aged 18 to 29 and one aged 80 or older), the study analyzed two additional independent replicas of 1 million unique cDNA reads from the same blood draw. The donors were divided into four age groups: young (average roughly 15 years), middle-aged (approximately 41), aged (roughly 66) and long-lived (approximately 74). To avoid experimental bias, donors of different ages were distributed randomly across sequencing lanes. Age-related changes in TCR beta repertoire diversity were measured in the study by deep sequencing normalized with unique cDNA molecular identifiers.

What the study reported, not specific to this receptor: Because donor CMV infection status was unknown, age-related changes in expanded clonotypes were potentially confounded. The percentage of naive T cells measured by flow cytometry correlated strongly with observed TCR beta diversity. Because profiling used bulk unsorted PBMCs, naive and antigen-experienced compartments could not be compared conclusively. Estimates of total diversity from one million sequenced T cells were regarded as lower bounds and underestimates. Compared with the aged group, the long-lived group had more naive CD4+ T cells, fewer expanded clones and increased TCR diversity, a pattern suggesting age selection. Observed TCR beta diversity per million T cells fell roughly linearly with age, and a significant reduction was already apparent by age around 39.

Donors were approximately 42 systemically healthy Caucasian individuals from Russia aged roughly 6 to 100 years. Each donor gave about 9.7 milliliters of peripheral blood, drawn into EDTA-treated Vacutainer tubes. Ficoll-Paque density-gradient centrifugation was used to isolate PBMCs, with at least 6 million per sample. Trizol reagent was used to extract total RNA from PBMCs, with at least 5.5 micrograms per sample. For every donor, an aliquot of PBMCs went through flow cytometry to measure the percentages of naive CD45RAhigh/CD27high T cells. There are 15 amino acids in the CDR3, from cysteine to phenylalanine inclusive. Left in the record is the CDR3 DNA by itself, 45 bases read in frame from the first base. The CDR1 and CDR2 encoded by the germline V gene (reference sequence) are LGHDT and YNNKEL. At the junction V is shortened by 1 base and J by 4 bases, with 8 bases in between. The library came from 5' RACE. For sequencing, an Illumina HiSeq 2500 was employed. The second PCR ran for about 7 to 11 cycles and used a J-beta primer mix along with a sample-barcoded 5' primer. A template-switch 5' adaptor carrying 12 random nucleotides introduced a unique molecular identifier onto each TCR beta cDNA molecule. At least 2.5 million CDR3-containing paired-end reads were obtained from each sample. First-strand cDNA was synthesized from all RNA with the Mint cDNA synthesis kit, primed by a TRBC-specific oligonucleotide. Following uracil-DNA glycosylase treatment, all cDNA underwent a first 18-cycle PCR with the universal primers M1SS and BC2_uni_R. In the authors' own workflow: Normalization of each sample was performed by random selection of 1 million high-quality reads, each carrying a distinct molecular identifier. Reads with shared molecular identifiers were discarded instead of being binned into consensus sequences. MiTCR, set to a Q25 quality threshold and the strictest error-elimination algorithm, was used for CDR3 identification, clonotype clustering and error correction. Lower-bound total TCR beta diversity was estimated with a nonparametric unseen species model using Euler transformation. TCRdb redid the processing of the public reads, applying fastp at Q25 and MiXCR, and retained in-frame beta chains. Rows with one shared CDR3 protein collapse into an entry with the most common genes and DNA. The V and J calls follow TCRdb's processing rather than the paper's. Across this sample there are roughly 800,000 distinct CDR3 sequences, with 55% to 75% seen only once. The ten largest clones capture roughly 22% of the sample.

The sequence was collected from a man aged 25 to 40 in good health. Here the chain combines TRBV3-1 and TRBJ2-6, with no reliable assignment of the D segment. The sequencing input was blood. This receptor has the CDR3 CASSQVPAGANVLTF. The nucleotide sequence is given as TGTGCCAGCAGCCAAGTCCCAGCGGGGGCCAACGTCCTGACTTTC. The reference TRBV3-1 and TRBJ2-6 proteins fill in what lies around the CDR3, so the full variable domain reads DTAVSQTPKYLVTQMGNDKSIKCEQNLGHDTMYWYKQDSKKFLKIMFSYNNKELIINETVPNRFSPKSPDKAHLNLHINSLELGDSAVYFCASSQVPAGANVLTFGAGSRLTVL.